A selection of T cell receptor beta chains follows, all from one sample in a study of cytomegalovirus exposure and HLA in healthy donors. Data came from immunoSEQ multiplex PCR; TCRdb stores just in-frame clones and leaves some out. The data contain tens of thousands of clones, 65% to 80% of them singletons. The sequenced sample was PBMCs. The receptors come from a man younger than 40 in good health and CMV-seropositive. Both conserved end residues are part of each CDR3. A D gene is named only where the DNA matches it firmly. Clone size is stated in some rows and not others, as once, few, many or a class when expanded.

J,V,D,size,CDR3,DNA
TRBJ1-3,TRBV7-3,NA,once,CASSEGPSSGNTIYF,TGTGCCAGCAGCGAGGGCCCCAGCTCTGGAAACACCATATATTTT
TRBJ2-3,TRBV4-1,TRBD1,NA,CASSRDVDRGLRDTQYF,TGCGCCAGCAGCCGCGACGTTGACAGGGGGCTTAGAGATACGCAGTATTTT
TRBJ2-1,TRBV5-1,TRBD2,once,CASSHAGAYNEQFF,TGCGCCAGCAGCCACGCGGGGGCCTACAATGAGCAGTTCTTC
TRBJ1-3,TRBV6-4,TRBD1,few,CASSDSADRAQNLSGNTIYF,TGTGCCAGCAGTGACTCTGCCGACAGGGCCCAGAACCTCTCTGGAAACACCATATATTTT
TRBJ1-1,TRBV27,NA,NA,CASSPTFSGMNTEAFF,TGTGCCAGCAGTCCGACCTTCTCCGGGATGAACACTGAAGCTTTCTTT
TRBJ1-5,TRBV15,NA,NA,CATSRRYSNQPQHF,TGTGCCACCAGCCGTCGGTATAGCAATCAGCCCCAGCATTTT
TRBJ2-3,TRBV19,TRBD1,NA,CASSILGTASTDTQYF,TGTGCCAGTAGTATATTGGGGACAGCAAGCACAGATACGCAGTATTTT
TRBJ2-2,TRBV6-1,TRBD1,NA,CASRPGTGNTGELFF,TGTGCCAGCAGACCCGGGACAGGGAACACCGGGGAGCTGTTTTTT
TRBJ1-5,TRBV9,NA,once,CASSVGAGQEPQHF,TGTGCCAGCAGCGTAGGGGCGGGCCAAGAGCCCCAGCATTTT
TRBJ1-1,TRBV5-6,NA,NA,CASSLVGGMDTEAFF,TGTGCCAGCAGCTTGGTTGGGGGCATGGACACTGAAGCTTTCTTT